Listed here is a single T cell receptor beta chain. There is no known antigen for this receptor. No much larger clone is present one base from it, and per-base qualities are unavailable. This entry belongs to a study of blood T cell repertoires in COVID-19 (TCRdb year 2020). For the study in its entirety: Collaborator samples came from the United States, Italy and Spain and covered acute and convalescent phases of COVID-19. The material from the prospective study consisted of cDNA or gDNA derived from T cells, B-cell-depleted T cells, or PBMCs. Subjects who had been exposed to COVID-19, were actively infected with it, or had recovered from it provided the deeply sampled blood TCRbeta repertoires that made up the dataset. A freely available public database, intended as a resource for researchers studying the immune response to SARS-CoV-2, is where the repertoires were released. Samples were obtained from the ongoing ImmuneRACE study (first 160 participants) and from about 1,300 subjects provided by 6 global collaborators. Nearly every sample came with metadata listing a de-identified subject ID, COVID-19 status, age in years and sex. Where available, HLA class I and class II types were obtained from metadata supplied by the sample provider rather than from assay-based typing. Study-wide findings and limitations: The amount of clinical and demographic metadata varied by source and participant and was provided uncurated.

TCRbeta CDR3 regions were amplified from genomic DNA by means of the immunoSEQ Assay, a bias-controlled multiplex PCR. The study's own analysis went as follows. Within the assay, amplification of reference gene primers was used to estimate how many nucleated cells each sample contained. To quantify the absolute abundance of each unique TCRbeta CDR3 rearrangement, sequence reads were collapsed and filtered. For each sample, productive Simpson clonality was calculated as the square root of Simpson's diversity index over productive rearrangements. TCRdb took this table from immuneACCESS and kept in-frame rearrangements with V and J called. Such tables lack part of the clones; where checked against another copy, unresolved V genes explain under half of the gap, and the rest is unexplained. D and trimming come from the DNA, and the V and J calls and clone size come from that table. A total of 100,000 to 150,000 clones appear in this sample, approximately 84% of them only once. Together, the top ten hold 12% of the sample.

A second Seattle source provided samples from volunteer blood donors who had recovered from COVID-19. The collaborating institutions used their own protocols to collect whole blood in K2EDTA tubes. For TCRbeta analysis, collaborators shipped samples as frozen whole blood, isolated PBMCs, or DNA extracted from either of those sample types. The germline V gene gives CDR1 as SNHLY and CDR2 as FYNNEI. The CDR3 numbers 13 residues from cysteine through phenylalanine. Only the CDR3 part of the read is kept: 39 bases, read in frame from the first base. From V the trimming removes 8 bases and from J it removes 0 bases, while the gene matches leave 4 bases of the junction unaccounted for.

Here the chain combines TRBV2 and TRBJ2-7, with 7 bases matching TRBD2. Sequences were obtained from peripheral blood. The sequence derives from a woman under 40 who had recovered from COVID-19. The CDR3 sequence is CASSRDYSYEQYF. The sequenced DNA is TGTGCCAGCTCCCGGGACTACTCCTACGAGCAGTACTTC.